Below, one T cell receptor beta chain is given with its context. Here immunoSEQ multiplex PCR was the method, and the copy in TCRdb shows in-frame clones only, minus some. The sample contains about 70,000 clones, around 94% of which appear only once. This sample was included in a study of T cell changes during pregnancy in multiple sclerosis. This TCR was recovered from a female donor with multiple sclerosis, enrolled in a pregnancy study. The source material was peripheral blood, sampled in the third trimester of pregnancy.

CDR3 sequence: CASSQDWGQGPPEAFF. CDR3 DNA: TGTGCCAGCAGCCAAGATTGGGGACAGGGACCCCCTGAAGCTTTCTTT. The chain is built from TRBV14 and TRBJ1-1, with TRBD1 identical over 9 bases. CDR3 length: 16 residues. The V and J ends lost 0 bases and 6 bases, in that order; junction bases with no gene match: 8. Germline V gives CDR1 SGHDN, CDR2 FVKESK.